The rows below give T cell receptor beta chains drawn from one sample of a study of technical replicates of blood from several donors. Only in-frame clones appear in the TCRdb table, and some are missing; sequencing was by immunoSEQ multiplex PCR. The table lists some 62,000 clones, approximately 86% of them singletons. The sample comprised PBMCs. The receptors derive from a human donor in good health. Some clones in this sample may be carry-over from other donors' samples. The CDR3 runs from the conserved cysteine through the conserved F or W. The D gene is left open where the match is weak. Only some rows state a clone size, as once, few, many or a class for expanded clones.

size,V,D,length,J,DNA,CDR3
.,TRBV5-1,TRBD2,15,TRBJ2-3,TGCGCCAGTGCCGGGACTAGCGGACGGGGAGATACGCAGTATTTT,CASAGTSGRGDTQYF
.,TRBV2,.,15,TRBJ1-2,TGTGCCAGCAGTGAAAGCCCGGGGGAGGTCGGTGGCTACACCTTC,CASSESPGEVGGYTF
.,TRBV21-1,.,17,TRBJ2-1,TGTGCCAGCAGCAAAGGAGCGGGGGCGACCTCCTACAATGAGCAGTTCTTC,CASSKGAGATSYNEQFF
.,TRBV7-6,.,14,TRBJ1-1,TGTGCCAGCAGTTCGGGGCAGCGGGGCACTGAAGCTTTCTTT,CASSSGQRGTEAFF
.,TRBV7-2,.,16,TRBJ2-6,TGTGCCAGCCCTGCGGGGGCCTTCTCTGGGGCCAACGTCCTGACTTTC,CASPAGAFSGANVLTF
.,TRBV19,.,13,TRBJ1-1,TGTGCCAGCCAGAGGGGGTCGAACACTGAAGCTTTCTTT,CASQRGSNTEAFF
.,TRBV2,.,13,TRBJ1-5,TGTGCCAGCGATCCAGGGGAGGGGCAGCCCCAGCATTTT,CASDPGEGQPQHF
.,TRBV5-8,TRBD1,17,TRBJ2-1,TGTGCCAGCAGCTTGGTTAAGGGGGCGATAAATGTTGGTGAGCAGTTCTTC,CASSLVKGAINVGEQFF
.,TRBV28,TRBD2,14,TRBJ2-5,TGTGCCAGCAGTTTCGGGGGGACCCAAGAGACCCAGTACTTC,CASSFGGTQETQYF
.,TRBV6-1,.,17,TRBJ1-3,TGTGCCAGCAGTGAAGATCGAAGAGCCAGGGCTGGAAACACCATATATTTT,CASSEDRRARAGNTIYF
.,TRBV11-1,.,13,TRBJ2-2,TGTGCCAGCAGACAGGAAGATACCGGGGAGCTGTTTTTT,CASRQEDTGELFF
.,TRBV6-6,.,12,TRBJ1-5,TGTGCCAGCAGTACTCCACCTCAGCCCCAGCATTTT,CASSTPPQPQHF
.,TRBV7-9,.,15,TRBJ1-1,TGTGCCAGCAGTCATACAGACAGGTTTAACACTGAAGCTTTCTTT,CASSHTDRFNTEAFF
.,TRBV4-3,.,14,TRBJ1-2,TGCGCCAGCAGCCTTTCAGAGCGGGACTATGGCTACACCTTC,CASSLSERDYGYTF
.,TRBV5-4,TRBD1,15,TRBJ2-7,TGTGCCAGCAGCCCCTTGGGGACAGGACCCTACGAGCAGTACTTC,CASSPLGTGPYEQYF
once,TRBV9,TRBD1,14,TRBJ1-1,TGTGCCAGCAGCGGAACAGGGGTCCGTACTGAAGCTTTCTTT,CASSGTGVRTEAFF
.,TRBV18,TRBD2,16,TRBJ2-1,TGTGCCAGCTCAATAGGGACTAGCGGCCCTACCGATGAGCAGTTCTTC,CASSIGTSGPTDEQFF
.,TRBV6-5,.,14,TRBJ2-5,TGTGCCAGCAGTTCCCGGGGGGCGCGGGAGACCCAGTACTTC,CASSSRGARETQYF
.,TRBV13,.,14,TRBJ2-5,TGTGCCAGCAGCTTAGAATCCCCCAGAGAGACCCAGTACTTC,CASSLESPRETQYF
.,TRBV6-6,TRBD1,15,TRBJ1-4,TGTGCCAGCAGGGCAGGACAGGGGGGTTATGAAAAACTGTTTTTT,CASRAGQGGYEKLFF
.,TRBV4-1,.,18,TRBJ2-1,TGCGCCAGCAGCCAATTTGCTAGGGGACTTGGCTATCCCAATGAGCAGTTCTTC,CASSQFARGLGYPNEQFF
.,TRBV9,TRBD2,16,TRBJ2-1,TGTGCCAGCAGCGTGACTAGCGGGAGGGGGGGAAATGAGCAGTTCTTC,CASSVTSGRGGNEQFF
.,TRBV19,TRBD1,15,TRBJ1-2,TGTGCCAGTAGTACCGGACAGGGTTTGGGCTATGGCTACACCTTC,CASSTGQGLGYGYTF
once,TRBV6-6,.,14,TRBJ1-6,TGTGCCAGCAGTTATTGGGCCAGGGGTTCACCCCTCCACTTT,CASSYWARGSPLHF
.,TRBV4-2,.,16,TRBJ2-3,TGTGCCAGCAGCCAAGAATCCGCTGCTGGGCCAGATACGCAGTATTTT,CASSQESAAGPDTQYF
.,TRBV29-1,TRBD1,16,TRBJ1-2,TGCAGCGTTGAAGGCTATACAGGGGGAGAGGGCTATGGCTACACCTTC,CSVEGYTGGEGYGYTF
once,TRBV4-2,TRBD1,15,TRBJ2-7,TGTGCCAGCAGCCAAGGGACAGGTCCTGCCTACGAGCAGTACTTC,CASSQGTGPAYEQYF
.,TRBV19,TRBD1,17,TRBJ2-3,TGTGCCAGTAGAAAACGACCGGGACAGGGAACCACAGATACGCAGTATTTT,CASRKRPGQGTTDTQYF
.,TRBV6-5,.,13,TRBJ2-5,TGTGCCAGCAGACTTGGGGAGAGAGAGACCCAGTACTTC,CASRLGERETQYF
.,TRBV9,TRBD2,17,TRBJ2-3,TGTGCCAGCAGCCCCTTGACTAGCGGGGGGGCCTCGGATACGCAGTATTTT,CASSPLTSGGASDTQYF
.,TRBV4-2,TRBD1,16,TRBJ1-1,TGTGCCAGCAGCCAAGATAGTACGGACAGGGTGGGAGAAGCTTTCTTT,CASSQDSTDRVGEAFF
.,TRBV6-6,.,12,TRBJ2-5,TGTGCCAGCAGTTACTCCCGTGAGACCCAGTACTTC,CASSYSRETQYF
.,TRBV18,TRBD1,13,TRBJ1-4,TGTGCCAGCTCATCCGGACAGGGTCAAAAACTGTTTTTT,CASSSGQGQKLFF
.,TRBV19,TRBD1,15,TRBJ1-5,TGTGCCAGTAGTATCGGCAGGGGGAGTAATCAGCCCCAGCATTTT,CASSIGRGSNQPQHF
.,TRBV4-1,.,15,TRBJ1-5,TGCGCCAGCAGCCAAGGTTCATTTCCGCGAGAGCCCCAGCATTTT,CASSQGSFPREPQHF
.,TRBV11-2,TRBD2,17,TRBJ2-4,TGTGCCGGCAGCGCCGGGACTAGCGGGAGGGCCAAAAACATTCAGTACTTC,CAGSAGTSGRAKNIQYF
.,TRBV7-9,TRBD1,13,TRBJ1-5,TGTGCCAGCAGCGGGACAGGGGTTCAGCCCCAGCATTTT,CASSGTGVQPQHF
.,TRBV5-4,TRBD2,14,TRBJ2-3,TGTGCCAGCAGCTCCCGACTAGCGAGAGATACGCAGTATTTT,CASSSRLARDTQYF
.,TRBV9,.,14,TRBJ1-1,TGTGCCAGCAGCGTAGGGACCCAGGGCACTGAAGCTTTCTTT,CASSVGTQGTEAFF
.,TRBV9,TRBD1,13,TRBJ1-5,TGTGCCAGCAGCGCCATTCACAGGGGGCGACGGCATTTT,CASSAIHRGRRHF
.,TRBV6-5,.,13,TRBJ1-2,TGTGCCAGCAGTGGGGAGAGGGTCGGCGGCTACACCTTC,CASSGERVGGYTF
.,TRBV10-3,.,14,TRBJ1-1,TGTGCCATCAGGGAGACGGACAAGAACACTGAAGCTTTCTTT,CAIRETDKNTEAFF
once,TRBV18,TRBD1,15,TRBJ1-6,TGTGCCAGCTCGATGCGACAGGGGACGGATTCACCCCTCCACTTT,CASSMRQGTDSPLHF
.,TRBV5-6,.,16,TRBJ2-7,TGTGCCAGCAGCTTGGGGCAGGCGCGACCCTCCTACGAGCAGTACTTC,CASSLGQARPSYEQYF
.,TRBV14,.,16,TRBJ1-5,TGTGCCAGCAGCCAAGGACAACCAACGGGCAATCAGCCCCAGCATTTT,CASSQGQPTGNQPQHF
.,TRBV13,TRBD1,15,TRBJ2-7,TGTGCCAGCAGCTTTCTCCACAGGGGGGCCTACGAGCAGTACTTC,CASSFLHRGAYEQYF